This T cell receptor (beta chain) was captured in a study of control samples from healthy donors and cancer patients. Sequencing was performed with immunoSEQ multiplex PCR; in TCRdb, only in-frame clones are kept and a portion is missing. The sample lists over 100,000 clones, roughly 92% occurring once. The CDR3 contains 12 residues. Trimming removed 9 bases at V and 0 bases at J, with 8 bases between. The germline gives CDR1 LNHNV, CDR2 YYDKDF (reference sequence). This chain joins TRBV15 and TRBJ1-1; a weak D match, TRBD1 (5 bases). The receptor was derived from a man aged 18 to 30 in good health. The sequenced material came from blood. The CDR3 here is CATGGMNTEAFF. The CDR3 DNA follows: TGTGCCACGGGGGGGATGAACACTGAAGCTTTCTTT.